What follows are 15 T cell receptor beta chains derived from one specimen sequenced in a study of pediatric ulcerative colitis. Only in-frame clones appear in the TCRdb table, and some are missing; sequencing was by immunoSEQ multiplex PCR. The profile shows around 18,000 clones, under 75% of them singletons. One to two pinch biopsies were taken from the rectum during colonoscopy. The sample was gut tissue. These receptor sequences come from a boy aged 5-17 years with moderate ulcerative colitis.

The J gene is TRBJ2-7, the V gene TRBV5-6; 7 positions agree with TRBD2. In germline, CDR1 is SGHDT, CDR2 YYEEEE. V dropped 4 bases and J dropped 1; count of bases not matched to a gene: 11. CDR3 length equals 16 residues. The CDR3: CASSPPGLFASYEQYF. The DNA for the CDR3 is TGTGCCAGCAGCCCTCCGGGACTATTCGCTTCCTACGAGCAGTACTTC.

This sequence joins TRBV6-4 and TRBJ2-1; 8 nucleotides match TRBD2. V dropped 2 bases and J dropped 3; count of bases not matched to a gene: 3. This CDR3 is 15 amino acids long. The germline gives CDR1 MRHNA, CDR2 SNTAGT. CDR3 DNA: TGTGCCAGCAGTGACAATAGCGGGGACTACAATGAGCAGTTCTTC. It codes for CASSDNSGDYNEQFF.

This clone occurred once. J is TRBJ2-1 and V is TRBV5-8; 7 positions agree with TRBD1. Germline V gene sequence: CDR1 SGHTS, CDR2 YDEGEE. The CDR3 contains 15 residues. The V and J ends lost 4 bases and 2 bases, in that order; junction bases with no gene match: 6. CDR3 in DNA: TGTGCCAGCAGCAGAGGGGACAGCCCCTACAATGAGCAGTTCTTC. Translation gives CASSRGDSPYNEQFF.

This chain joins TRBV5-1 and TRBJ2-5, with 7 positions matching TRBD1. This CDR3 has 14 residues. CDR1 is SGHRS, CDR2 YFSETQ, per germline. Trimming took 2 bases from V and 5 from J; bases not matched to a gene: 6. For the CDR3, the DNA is TGCGCCAGCAGCTTCTCGACAGGGCCGGAGACCCAGTACTTC. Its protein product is CASSFSTGPETQYF. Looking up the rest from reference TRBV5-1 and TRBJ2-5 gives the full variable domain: KAGVTQTPRYLIKTRGQQVTLSCSPISGHRSVSWYQQTPGQGLQFLFEYFSETQRNKGNFPGRFSGRQFSNSRSEMNVSTLELGDSALYLCASSFSTGPETQYFGPGTRLLVL.

The CDR3 DNA is TGTGCCAGCAGCCGAACGACTAGCGGGGGCAACACCGGGGAGCTGTTTTTT. This sequence encodes CASSRTTSGGNTGELFF. The chain recombines TRBV7-7 with TRBJ2-2; 12 nucleotides match TRBD2. The length of the CDR3 is 17 residues. Trimming took 5 bases from V and 2 from J; bases not matched to a gene: 6. Germline values: CDR1 SSHAT, CDR2 FNYEAQ (reference sequence).

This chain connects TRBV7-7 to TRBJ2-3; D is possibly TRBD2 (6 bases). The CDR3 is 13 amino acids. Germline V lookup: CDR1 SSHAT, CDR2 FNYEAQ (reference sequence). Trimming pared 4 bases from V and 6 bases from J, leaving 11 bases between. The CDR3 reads CASSSGTWDTQYF. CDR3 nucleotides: TGTGCCAGCAGCTCCGGGACTTGGGATACGCAGTATTTT.

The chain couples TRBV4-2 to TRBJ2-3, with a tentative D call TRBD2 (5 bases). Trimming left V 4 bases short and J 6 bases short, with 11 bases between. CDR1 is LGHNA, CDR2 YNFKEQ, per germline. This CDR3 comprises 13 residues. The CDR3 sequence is CASSLRRVDTQYF. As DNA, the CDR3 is TGTGCCAGCAGCCTGAGGCGGGTGGATACGCAGTATTTT.

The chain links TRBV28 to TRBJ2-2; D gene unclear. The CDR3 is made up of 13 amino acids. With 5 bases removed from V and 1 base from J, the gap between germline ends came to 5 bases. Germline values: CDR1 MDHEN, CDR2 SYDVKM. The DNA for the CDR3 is TGTGCCAGCAGTGACCAGAACACCGGGGAGCTGTTTTTT. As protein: CASSDQNTGELFF. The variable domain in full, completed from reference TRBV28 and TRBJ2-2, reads DVKVTQSSRYLVKRTGEKVFLECVQDMDHENMFWYRQDPGLGLRLIYFSYDVKMKEKGDIPEGYSVSREKKERFSLILESASTNQTSMYLCASSDQNTGELFFGEGSRLTVL.

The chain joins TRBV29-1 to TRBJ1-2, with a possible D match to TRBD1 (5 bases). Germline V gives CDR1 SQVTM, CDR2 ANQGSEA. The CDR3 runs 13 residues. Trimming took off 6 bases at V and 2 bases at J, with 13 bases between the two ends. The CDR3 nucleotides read TGCAGCGTCCCCTTGGCAGGGAACTATGGCTACACCTTC. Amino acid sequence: CSVPLAGNYGYTF.

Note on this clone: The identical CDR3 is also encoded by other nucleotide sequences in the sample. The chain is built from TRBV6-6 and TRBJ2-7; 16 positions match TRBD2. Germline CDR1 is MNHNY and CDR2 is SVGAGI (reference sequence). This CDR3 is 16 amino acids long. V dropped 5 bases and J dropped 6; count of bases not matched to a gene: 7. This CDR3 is CASSTGLAGGHSEQYF. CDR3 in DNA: TGTGCCAGCAGTACGGGACTAGCGGGGGGGCATTCCGAGCAGTACTTC.

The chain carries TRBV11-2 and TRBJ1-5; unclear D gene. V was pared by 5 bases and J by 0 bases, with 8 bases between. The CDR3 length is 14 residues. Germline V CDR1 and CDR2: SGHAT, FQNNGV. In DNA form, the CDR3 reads TGTGCCAGCAGCGCCGGGATTAGCAATCAGCCCCAGCATTTT. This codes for CASSAGISNQPQHF.

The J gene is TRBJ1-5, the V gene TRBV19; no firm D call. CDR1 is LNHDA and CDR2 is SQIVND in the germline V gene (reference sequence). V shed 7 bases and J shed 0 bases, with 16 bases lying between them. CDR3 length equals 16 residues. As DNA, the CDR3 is TGTGCCAGTAAAGGCAGGATAGACCATAGCAATCAGCCCCAGCATTTT. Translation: CASKGRIDHSNQPQHF.

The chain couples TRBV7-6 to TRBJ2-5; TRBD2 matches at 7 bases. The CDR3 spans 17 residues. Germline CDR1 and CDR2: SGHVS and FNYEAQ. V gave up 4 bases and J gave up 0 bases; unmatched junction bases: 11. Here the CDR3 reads CASSSRGVGGNQETQYF. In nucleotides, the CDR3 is TGTGCCAGCAGCTCAAGGGGTGTGGGAGGGAACCAAGAGACCCAGTACTTC.

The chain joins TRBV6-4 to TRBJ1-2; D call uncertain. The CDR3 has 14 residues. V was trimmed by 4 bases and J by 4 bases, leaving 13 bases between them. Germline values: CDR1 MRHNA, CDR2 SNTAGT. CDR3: CASSVSGSSYGYTF. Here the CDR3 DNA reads TGTGCCAGCAGTGTCTCGGGCTCCAGCTATGGCTACACCTTC.

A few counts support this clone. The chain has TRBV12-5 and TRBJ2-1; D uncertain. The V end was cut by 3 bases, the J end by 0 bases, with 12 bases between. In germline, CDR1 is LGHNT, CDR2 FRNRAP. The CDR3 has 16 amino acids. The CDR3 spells CASGFPTGSSYNEQFF. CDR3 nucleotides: TGTGCTAGTGGTTTCCCGACTGGTAGCTCCTACAATGAGCAGTTCTTC.